This TCR beta chain was sequenced in a study of shared clonotypes between healthy human individuals. CDR3 length equals 12 residues. After removal of 10 bases from V and 5 bases from J, the junction contained 7 bases not matched to a gene. Germline V gene data show CDR1 as WSHSY and CDR2 as SAAADI. Sequenced by immunoSEQ multiplex PCR; TCRdb stores in-frame clones only, minus some. There are 1,500,000 or so clones in the sample; approximately 98.5% occur only once, and approximately 0.4% lies in the top ten. The chain employs TRBV10-2 and TRBJ2-5; 7 positions match TRBD1. The specimen sequenced was naive CD4+ T cells sorted from blood. Sample subset: CD45RA+ positively selected. The TCR sequence derives from a man in his thirties or forties in good health. CDR3 DNA: TGCGCCACCGTGGACAGGACGGAGACCCAGTACTTC. This translates into CATVDRTETQYF.